The rows below give T cell receptor beta chains drawn from one sample of a study of early T cells in non-severe SARS-CoV-2 infection. One entry per CDR3 protein results from TCRdb running MiXCR on the 5' RACE reads. The data show 56,000 or so distinct CDR3 sequences, approximately 16% seen once. Sequenced here: whole blood, sampled at baseline. The receptors come from an adult who was a healthcare worker with PCR-confirmed SARS-CoV-2 infection or an uninfected control (not recorded which). The conserved cysteine and the conserved F or W are not part of the CDR3 here.

V	J	CDR3
TRBV7-6	TRBJ1-1	ASSVLGPGANTEAF
TRBV5-8	TRBJ1-3	ASSLRSGTSYTIY
TRBV3-1	TRBJ2-3	ASSDRSSRFTDTQY
TRBV5-1	TRBJ2-3	ASSLGASGTTDTQY
TRBV12-3/TRBV12-4	TRBJ2-1	ASSFRTPPEGNEQF
TRBV15	TRBJ2-3	ATSIKLAGGSTDTQY
TRBV5-1	TRBJ2-1	ASSLGTGGFNEQF
TRBV30	TRBJ2-1	AWSGTSPYNEQF
TRBV3-1	TRBJ1-4	ASSFGGNEKLF
TRBV6-5	TRBJ1-5	ASSYSRLQPQH
TRBV5-1	TRBJ2-3	ASSLEGSRTDTQY
TRBV7-8	TRBJ2-7	ASSPYPYSSYEQY
TRBV29-1	TRBJ2-3	SVEGADTQY
TRBV12-3/TRBV12-4	TRBJ2-1	ASTSRNRGYNEQF
TRBV6-1	TRBJ1-1	ASTRGGVEAF
TRBV30	TRBJ2-7	AWSESGGESYEQY
TRBV10-2	TRBJ1-2	ASSETRTGSYT
TRBV11-2	TRBJ2-7	ASSPSRGRAYEQY
TRBV27	TRBJ2-2	ASSLWGHRGNTGELF
TRBV2	TRBJ2-5	ASSADHEVWQTQY
TRBV11-2	TRBJ2-2	ASSPGTSPAGELF
TRBV18	TRBJ2-7	ASSPPSGFEGEQY
TRBV9	TRBJ2-1	ASSVEWEGNEQF
TRBV6-5	TRBJ2-2	ASSPEAPQTGELF
TRBV11-2	TRBJ2-1	ASSFLAGDFNEQF
TRBV10-3	TRBJ2-3	AIRLTGEDTQY
TRBV11-2	TRBJ2-7	ASSLPTGTSLSYEQY
TRBV6-2/TRBV6-3	TRBJ2-3	AMGGPLGTDTQY
TRBV29-1	TRBJ2-5	SVVGGNTQETQY
TRBV7-8	TRBJ2-7	ASSLGVTPLEQY
TRBV10-2	TRBJ2-5	ASSQTETQY
TRBV19	TRBJ2-7	ASSMGESPAGSHEQY
TRBV7-6	TRBJ1-3	ASSLASGSTGVRNTIY